These T cell receptor beta chains were read from a single sample in a study of T cell repertoires in cytomegalovirus infection. In TCRdb, the reads were re-called with MiXCR into one record per CDR3 protein. The sample lists fewer than 400,000 distinct CDR3 sequences; about a sixth were seen once. Sequenced sample: PBMCs. The receptors come from a human donor in good health (CMV status not recorded). Some clones in this sample may be carry-over from other donors' samples. The CDR3 runs from the conserved cysteine through the conserved F or W. D genes are given only for firm matches. The size entry is marked missing in some rows and otherwise reads once, few, many or a size class.

length,D,V,J,size,DNA,CDR3
15,-,TRBV3-1,TRBJ2-5,few,TGTGCCAGCAGCCGGAGACGGACATTCCAAGAGACCCAGTACTTC,CASSRRRTFQETQYF
15,TRBD1,TRBV12-3/TRBV12-4,TRBJ1-5,many,TGTGCCAGCAGCCTCGACAGGGGGCACAATCAGCCCCAGCATTTT,CASSLDRGHNQPQHF
12,TRBD1,TRBV6-1,TRBJ2-7,many,TGTGCCAGCAGAACAGGGGACTACGAGCAGTACTTC,CASRTGDYEQYF
12,TRBD2,TRBV7-2,TRBJ2-3,many,TGTGCCGGCGGGAGTAAAACAGATACGCAGTATTTT,CAGGSKTDTQYF
15,-,TRBV19,TRBJ1-5,few,-,CASSIRGQTISPSIF
14,-,TRBV20-1,TRBJ2-3,-,TGCAGTGCTAGAGAGAGCTATGGCACAGATACGCAGTATTTT,CSARESYGTDTQYF
15,TRBD2,TRBV10-3,TRBJ2-7,many,TGTGCCATCAGTGAGCGGGGGGGCCCTTCCTACGAGCAGTACTTC,CAISERGGPSYEQYF
17,TRBD2,TRBV6-2/TRBV6-3,TRBJ2-2,many,TGTGCCAGCAGTTACCCTGTGGGAGGGGTGAACACCGGGGAGCTGTTTTTT,CASSYPVGGVNTGELFF
16,TRBD2,TRBV19,TRBJ2-3,few,TGTGCCAGTAGTATGAAAGGGCTAGCGGTCACAGATACGCAGTATTTT,CASSMKGLAVTDTQYF
15,-,TRBV4-2,TRBJ2-5,few,TGTGCCAGCAGCCAAGAGGGGGGGGGCGCAGAGACCCAGTACTTC,CASSQEGGGAETQYF
13,-,TRBV29-1,TRBJ2-5,-,TGCAGCGTTGAAGACTACACTCAAGAGACCCAGTACTTC,CSVEDYTQETQYF
14,TRBD1,TRBV2,TRBJ1-2,-,TGTGCCAGCAGGTTCGCAGGGGGCTCGTATGGCTACACCTTC,CASRFAGGSYGYTF
16,-,TRBV5-4,TRBJ1-6,-,TGTGCCAGCAGCTTGGCTACAGGACGATATAATTCACCCCTCCACTTT,CASSLATGRYNSPLHF
13,-,TRBV5-6,TRBJ2-7,-,TGTGCCAGCCGGACCCGGGGCTCCTACGAGCAGTACTTC,CASRTRGSYEQYF
16,-,TRBV18,TRBJ1-5,-,TGTGCCAGCTCACCACCGTCTTCGGGGGTCGGGCAGCCCCAGCATTTT,CASSPPSSGVGQPQHF
13,-,TRBV12-3/TRBV12-4,TRBJ2-1,-,TGTGCCAGCAGCACTTTCTCCTACAATGAGCAGTTCTTC,CASSTFSYNEQFF
13,-,TRBV7-9,TRBJ2-1,-,TGTGCCAGCAGCTTAGTAGAGGCCTCTGAGCAGTTCTTC,CASSLVEASEQFF
13,TRBD2,TRBV20-1,TRBJ2-3,-,TGCAGTGTTTTCGAGGGGAGGGCGGATACGCAGTATTTT,CSVFEGRADTQYF
15,TRBD2,TRBV7-2,TRBJ2-3,many,TGTGCCAGCAGCTTAGGCGGGGGGATCGCAGATACGCAGTATTTT,CASSLGGGIADTQYF
16,TRBD2,TRBV25-1,TRBJ2-1,-,TGTGCCAGCAGCAACAGCGGGGGCAGCTCCTACAATGAGCAGTTCTTC,CASSNSGGSSYNEQFF
14,-,TRBV5-4,TRBJ2-3,-,TGTGCCAGCAGCTTCGGGGGATACACAGATACGCAGTATTTT,CASSFGGYTDTQYF
13,TRBD2,TRBV29-1,TRBJ2-1,few,TGCAGCGGGGGACTAGCGGGCTACAATGAGCAGTTCTTC,CSGGLAGYNEQFF
16,-,TRBV9,TRBJ2-3,few,TGTGCCAGCAGCGCCCGACTAGGAGGGGGGACGGGTACGCAGTATTTT,CASSARLGGGTGTQYF
12,-,TRBV28,TRBJ1-1,few,TGTGCCAGCAGTTTCGGAGGGAGGGGAGCTTTCTTT,CASSFGGRGAFF
14,-,TRBV7-6,TRBJ2-7,few,TGTGCCAGCAGCGGGGACGGGACCTCCTACGAGCAGTACTTC,CASSGDGTSYEQYF
15,TRBD1,TRBV20-1,TRBJ2-5,many,TGCAGTGCGAGAGGGACAGGGGGCGTACAAGAGACCCAGTACTTC,CSARGTGGVQETQYF
13,-,TRBV18,TRBJ2-1,-,TGTGCCAGCTCACCACCGAGCCACAATGAGCAGTTCTTC,CASSPPSHNEQFF
15,TRBD2,TRBV18,TRBJ2-1,-,TGTGCCAGCTCCCCGACTAGCGGGACCCACAATGAGCAGTTCTTC,CASSPTSGTHNEQFF
15,TRBD1,TRBV12-3/TRBV12-4,TRBJ1-3,many,TGTGCCAGCAGCCTAACAGGGGACCCTGGAAACACCATATATTTT,CASSLTGDPGNTIYF
12,-,TRBV2,TRBJ1-1,few,TGTGCCAGCAAAGCAGCGATCACTGAAGCTTTCTTT,CASKAAITEAFF
17,TRBD2,TRBV2,TRBJ2-1,-,TGTGCCAGCAGTGAAGCGCTTGGGACTAGCGGGAGAAGTGAGCAGTTCTTC,CASSEALGTSGRSEQFF
13,-,TRBV2,TRBJ2-5,few,TGTGCCAGCAGTGAAGGCAGGAGGGGGACCCAGTACTTC,CASSEGRRGTQYF
20,-,TRBV6-6,TRBJ2-6,few,TGTGCCAGCAACATTCAGTTTACGGGACAAAAAAAGGCTGGGGCCAACGTCCTGACTTTC,CASNIQFTGQKKAGANVLTF
13,-,TRBV2,TRBJ2-3,many,TGTGCCAGCAGTGGGGTGGGCACAGATACGCAGTATTTT,CASSGVGTDTQYF
14,-,TRBV7-9,TRBJ1-5,many,TGTGCCAGCAGCCCGGACAGTTTCAATCAGCCCCAGCATTTT,CASSPDSFNQPQHF
15,TRBD1,TRBV6-2/TRBV6-3,TRBJ2-1,-,TGTGCCAGCAGTTGGGACAGGGGGCTCCTCAATGAGCAGTTCTTC,CASSWDRGLLNEQFF
15,-,TRBV5-1,TRBJ1-4,few,TGCGCCAGCAGCTTGGATCCTGGTAGGGGTGAAAAACTGTTTTTT,CASSLDPGRGEKLFF
11,TRBD1,TRBV27,TRBJ1-2,many,TGTGCCAGCAGTGCAGGGGGAGGCTACACCTTC,CASSAGGGYTF
13,-,TRBV6-6,TRBJ1-5,-,TGTGCCAGCAACCTCGCCAATGACCAGCCCCAGCATTTT,CASNLANDQPQHF
12,-,TRBV12-3/TRBV12-4,TRBJ1-1,many,TGTGCCAGCAGTTCGAGGCTTACTGAAGCTTTCTTT,CASSSRLTEAFF
12,-,TRBV29-1,TRBJ1-1,-,TGCAGCGTTGGGAGGGAGAACACTGAAGCTTTCTTT,CSVGRENTEAFF
16,-,TRBV11-2,TRBJ1-3,-,TGTGCCAGCAGCTATTACTCAGGGGCAGCAGGAAACACCATATATTTT,CASSYYSGAAGNTIYF
15,-,TRBV7-9,TRBJ2-2,many,TGTGCCAGCAGTTTCTCCGCGACGGGCACCGGGGAGCTGTTTTTT,CASSFSATGTGELFF
16,-,TRBV11-2,TRBJ2-3,-,TGTGCCAGCAGCCTCCCACGGGCCCAGAGCACAGATACGCAGTATTTT,CASSLPRAQSTDTQYF
14,-,TRBV15,TRBJ2-3,few,TGTGCCACCAGCCCAGGGGGGAGAACAGATACGCAGTATTTT,CATSPGGRTDTQYF
15,-,TRBV7-9,TRBJ1-2,-,TGTGCCAGCAGCCCTCTGTTAATGGCTAACTATGGCTACACCTTC,CASSPLLMANYGYTF
15,-,TRBV12-3/TRBV12-4,TRBJ1-4,few,TGTGCCAGCAGTTTTTCGGTTACTGGGGATGAAAAACTGTTTTTT,CASSFSVTGDEKLFF
14,-,TRBV6-5,TRBJ2-3,few,TGTGCCAGCAGTTACGGTGGTGCAGAAGATACGCAGTATTTT,CASSYGGAEDTQYF
16,-,TRBV2,TRBJ2-2,-,TGTGCCAGCAGTGAAGCGTGGACAAAAAACACCGGGGAGCTGTTTTTT,CASSEAWTKNTGELFF
15,-,TRBV4-3,TRBJ2-3,few,TGCGCCAGCAGCCAAGCGTCCAGCGGGTTAGATACGCAGTATTTT,CASSQASSGLDTQYF
16,-,TRBV11-2,TRBJ2-1,-,TGTGCCAGCAGCTCGACCCCGCGACAGTCTACGAATGAGCAGTTCTTC,CASSSTPRQSTNEQFF
16,TRBD1,TRBV4-2,TRBJ2-3,-,TGTGCCAGCAGCCTAGCAGGGGGTCCCATCACAGATACGCAGTATTTT,CASSLAGGPITDTQYF
14,-,TRBV7-2,TRBJ2-5,many,TGTGCCAGCAGCTTAGTTAGCGGCCAAGAGACCCAGTACTTC,CASSLVSGQETQYF
14,-,TRBV6-5,TRBJ1-3,few,TGTGCCAGCATGGGAGGAACAGTTGGAAACACCATATATTTT,CASMGGTVGNTIYF
14,-,TRBV9,TRBJ2-7,few,TGTGCCAGCAGCCCCGACCCTAGCTCCTACGAGCAGTACTTC,CASSPDPSSYEQYF
14,-,TRBV11-2,TRBJ1-3,many,TGTGCCAGCAGCTTAGCAGGCCCTGGAAACACCATATATTTT,CASSLAGPGNTIYF
13,-,TRBV2,TRBJ1-6,few,TGTGCCAGCAGTGAAGAAGGGAATTCACCCCTCCACTTT,CASSEEGNSPLHF
14,-,TRBV5-5,TRBJ2-3,few,TGTGCCAGCAGCACAACAGGGTTCGCAGATACGCAGTATTTT,CASSTTGFADTQYF
13,TRBD2,TRBV7-2,TRBJ2-7,many,TGTGCCAGCAGCCCTCGGGGGGACTACGAGCAGTACTTC,CASSPRGDYEQYF